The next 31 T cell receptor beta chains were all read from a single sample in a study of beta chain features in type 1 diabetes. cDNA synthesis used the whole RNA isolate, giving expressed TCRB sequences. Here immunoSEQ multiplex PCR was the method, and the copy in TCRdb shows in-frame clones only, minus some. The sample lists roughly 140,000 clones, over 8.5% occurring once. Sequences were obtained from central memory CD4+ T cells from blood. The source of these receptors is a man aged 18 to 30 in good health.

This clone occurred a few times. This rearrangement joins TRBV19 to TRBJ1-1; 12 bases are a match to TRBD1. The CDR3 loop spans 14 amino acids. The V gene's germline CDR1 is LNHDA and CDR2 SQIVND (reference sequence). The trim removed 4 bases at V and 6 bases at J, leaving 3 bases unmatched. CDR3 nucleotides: TGTGCCAGTAGTACGGGACAGGGGGCGGCTGAAGCTTTCTTT. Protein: CASSTGQGAAEAFF.

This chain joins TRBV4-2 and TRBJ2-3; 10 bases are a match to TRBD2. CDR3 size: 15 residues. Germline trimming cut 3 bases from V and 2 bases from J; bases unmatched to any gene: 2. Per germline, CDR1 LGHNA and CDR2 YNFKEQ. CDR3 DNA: TGTGCCAGCAGCCAGGGGACTAGCGACACAGATACGCAGTATTTT. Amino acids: CASSQGTSDTDTQYF.

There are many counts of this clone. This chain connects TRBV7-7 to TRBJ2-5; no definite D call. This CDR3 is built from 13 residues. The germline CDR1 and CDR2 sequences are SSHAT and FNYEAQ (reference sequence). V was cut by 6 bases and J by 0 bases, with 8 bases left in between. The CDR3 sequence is CASRFTDQETQYF. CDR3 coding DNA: TGTGCCAGCAGGTTCACAGACCAAGAGACCCAGTACTTC.

The CDR3, as DNA: TGTGCCAGCAAATACGGGGGGATGCAAGAGACCCAGTACTTC. This encodes CASKYGGMQETQYF. This chain uses TRBV7-2 with TRBJ2-5, with TRBD2 matching 7 bases. Per the germline V gene, CDR1 is SGHTA and CDR2 is FQGNSA. After removal of 7 bases from V and 2 bases from J, the junction contained 7 bases not matched to a gene. The length of the CDR3 is 14 residues. The whole variable domain, remainder taken from reference TRBV7-2 and TRBJ2-5, is GAGVSQSPSNKVTEKGKDVELRCDPISGHTALYWYRQSLGQGLEFLIYFQGNSAPDKSGLPSDRFSAERTGGSVSTLTIQRTQQEDSAVYLCASKYGGMQETQYFGPGTRLLVL.

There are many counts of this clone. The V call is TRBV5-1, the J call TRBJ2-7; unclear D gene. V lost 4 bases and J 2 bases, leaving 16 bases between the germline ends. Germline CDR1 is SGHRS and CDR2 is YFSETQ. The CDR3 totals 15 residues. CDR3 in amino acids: CASSIGAQGAYEQYF. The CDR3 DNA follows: TGCGCCAGCAGCATCGGCGCTCAAGGCGCCTACGAGCAGTACTTC.

The CDR3 DNA reads as TGTGCCAGCTCCCCTCGGGGCGGGAATGCAGATACGCAGTATTTT. This sequence encodes CASSPRGGNADTQYF. The genes are TRBV18 and TRBJ2-3; possibly TRBD2 for D (6 bases). Deletions cut 6 bases from V and 4 bases from J, with 17 bases between. The germline gives CDR1 KGHSH, CDR2 LQKENI. The length of the CDR3 is 15 residues. Supplemented by reference TRBV18 and TRBJ2-3, the full variable domain reads NAGVMQNPRHLVRRRGQEARLRCSPMKGHSHVYWYRQLPEEGLKFMVYLQKENIIDESGMPKERFSAEFPKEGPSILRIQQVVRGDSAAYFCASSPRGGNADTQYFGPGTRLTVL.

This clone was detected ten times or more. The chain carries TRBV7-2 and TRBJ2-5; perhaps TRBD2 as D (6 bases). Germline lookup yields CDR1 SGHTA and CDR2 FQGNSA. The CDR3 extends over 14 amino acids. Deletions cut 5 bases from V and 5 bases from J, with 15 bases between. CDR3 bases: TGTGCCAGCAGCCCACAACCGGGACTCGAGACCCAGTACTTC. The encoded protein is CASSPQPGLETQYF. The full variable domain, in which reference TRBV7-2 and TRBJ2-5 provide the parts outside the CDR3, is GAGVSQSPSNKVTEKGKDVELRCDPISGHTALYWYRQSLGQGLEFLIYFQGNSAPDKSGLPSDRFSAERTGGSVSTLTIQRTQQEDSAVYLCASSPQPGLETQYFGPGTRLLVL.

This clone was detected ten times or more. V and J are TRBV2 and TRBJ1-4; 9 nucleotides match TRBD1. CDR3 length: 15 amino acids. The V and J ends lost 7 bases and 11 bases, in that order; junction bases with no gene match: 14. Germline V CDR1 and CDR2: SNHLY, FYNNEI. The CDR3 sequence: CASTRQGDANEKLFF. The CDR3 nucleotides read TGTGCCAGCACCCGACAGGGGGATGCCAACGAGAAACTGTTTTTT.

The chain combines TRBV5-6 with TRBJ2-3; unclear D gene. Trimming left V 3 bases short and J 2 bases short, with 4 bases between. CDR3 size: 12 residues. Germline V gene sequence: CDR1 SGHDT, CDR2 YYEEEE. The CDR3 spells CASSYNTDTQYF. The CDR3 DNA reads TGTGCCAGCAGCTACAACACAGATACGCAGTATTTT.

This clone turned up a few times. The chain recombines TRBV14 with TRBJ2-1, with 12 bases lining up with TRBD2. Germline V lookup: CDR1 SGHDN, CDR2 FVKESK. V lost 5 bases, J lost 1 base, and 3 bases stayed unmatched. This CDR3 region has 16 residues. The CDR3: CASSELAGGSYNEQFF. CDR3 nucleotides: TGTGCCAGCAGCGAACTAGCGGGAGGTTCCTACAATGAGCAGTTCTTC.

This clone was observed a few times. The DNA for the CDR3 is TGCGCCAGCAGTCTTACTGCTATCGGGGAGCTGTTTTTT. It specifies CASSLTAIGELFF. The chain carries TRBV23-1 and TRBJ2-2; no definite D call. TRBV23-1 is labeled an ORF, and its function is uncertain. CDR3 size: 13 residues. Trimming cost V 4 bases and J 7 bases, with 10 bases left between them.

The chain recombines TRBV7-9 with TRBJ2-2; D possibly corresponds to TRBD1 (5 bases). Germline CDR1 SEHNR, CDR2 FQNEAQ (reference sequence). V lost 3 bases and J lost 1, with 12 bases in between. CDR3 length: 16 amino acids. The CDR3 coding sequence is TGTGCCAGCAGCTTTTTGCAGGGCGGGAACACCGGGGAGCTGTTTTTT. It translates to CASSFLQGGNTGELFF.

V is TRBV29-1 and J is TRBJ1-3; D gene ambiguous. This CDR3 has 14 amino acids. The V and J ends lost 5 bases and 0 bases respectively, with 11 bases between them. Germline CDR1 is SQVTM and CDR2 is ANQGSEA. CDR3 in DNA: TGCAGCGTTTTGGGCAGCCGCTCTGGAAACACCATATATTTT. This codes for CSVLGSRSGNTIYF.

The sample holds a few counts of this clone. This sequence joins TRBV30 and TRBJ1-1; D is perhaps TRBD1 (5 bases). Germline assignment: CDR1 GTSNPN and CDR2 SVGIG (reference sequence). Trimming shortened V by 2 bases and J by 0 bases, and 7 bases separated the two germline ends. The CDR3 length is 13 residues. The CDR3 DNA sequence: TGTGCCTGGAGTCGGGGCCTGAACACTGAAGCTTTCTTT. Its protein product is CAWSRGLNTEAFF.

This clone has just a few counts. The CDR3: CASSLPSGSTDTQYF. The CDR3 region has the DNA TGCGCCAGCAGCTTGCCTAGCGGGAGCACAGATACGCAGTATTTT. The chain combines TRBV5-1 with TRBJ2-3; 8 bases align to TRBD2. Germline CDR1 and CDR2: SGHRS and YFSETQ. Losses at the gene ends were 1 base for V and 0 bases for J; bases not matched to a gene: 1. CDR3 length: 15 amino acids. The full variable domain, with the rest looked up from reference TRBV5-1 and TRBJ2-3, is KAGVTQTPRYLIKTRGQQVTLSCSPISGHRSVSWYQQTPGQGLQFLFEYFSETQRNKGNFPGRFSGRQFSNSRSEMNVSTLELGDSALYLCASSLPSGSTDTQYFGPGTRLTVL.

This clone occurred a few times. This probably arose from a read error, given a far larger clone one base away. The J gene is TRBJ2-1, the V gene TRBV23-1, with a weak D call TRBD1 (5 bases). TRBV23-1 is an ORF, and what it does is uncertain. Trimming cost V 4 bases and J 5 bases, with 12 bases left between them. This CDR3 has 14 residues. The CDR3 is CASSRKTEDNEQFF. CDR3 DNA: TGCGCCAGCAGTCGGAAGACAGAAGACAATGAGCAGTTCTTC.

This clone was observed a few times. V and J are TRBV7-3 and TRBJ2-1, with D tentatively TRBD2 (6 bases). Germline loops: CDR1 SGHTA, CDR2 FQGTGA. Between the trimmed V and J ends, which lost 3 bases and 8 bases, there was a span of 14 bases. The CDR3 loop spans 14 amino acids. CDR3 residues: CASSFGSGGYEQFF. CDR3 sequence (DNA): TGTGCCAGCAGCTTTGGTAGCGGAGGGTATGAGCAGTTCTTC. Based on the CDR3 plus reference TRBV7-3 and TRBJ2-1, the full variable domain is GAGVSQTPSNKVTEKGKYVELRCDPISGHTALYWYRQSLGQGPEFLIYFQGTGAADDSGLPNDRFFAVRPEGSVSTLKIQRTERGDSAVYLCASSFGSGGYEQFFGPGTRLTVL.

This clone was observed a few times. The CDR3: CASRLAGEDEQYF. As DNA, the CDR3 is TGTGCCAGTCGACTAGCGGGAGAAGACGAGCAGTACTTC. The V and J genes are TRBV19 and TRBJ2-7; 12 bases agree with TRBD2. This CDR3 region has 13 residues. The V segment lost 8 bases and the J segment 5 bases; nucleotides outside the gene matches: 4. Germline loops: CDR1 LNHDA, CDR2 SQIVND (reference sequence). The complete variable domain, with remaining parts taken from reference TRBV19 and TRBJ2-7, reads DGGITQSPKYLFRKEGQNVTLSCEQNLNHDAMYWYRQDPGQGLRLIYYSQIVNDFQKGDIAEGYSVSREKKESFPLTVTSAQKNPTAFYLCASRLAGEDEQYFGPGTRLTVT.

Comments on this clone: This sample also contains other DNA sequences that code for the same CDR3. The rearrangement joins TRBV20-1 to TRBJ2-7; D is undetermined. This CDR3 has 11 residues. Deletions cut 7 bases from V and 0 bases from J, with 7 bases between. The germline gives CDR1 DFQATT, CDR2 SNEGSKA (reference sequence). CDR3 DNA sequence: TGCAGTGGTGGTCTCTCCTACGAGCAGTACTTC. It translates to CSGGLSYEQYF.

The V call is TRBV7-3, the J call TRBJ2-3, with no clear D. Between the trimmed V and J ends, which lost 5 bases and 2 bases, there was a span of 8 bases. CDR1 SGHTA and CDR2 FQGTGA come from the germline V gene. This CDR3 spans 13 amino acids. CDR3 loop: CASSKDITDTQYF. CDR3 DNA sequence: TGTGCCAGCAGCAAAGACATCACAGATACGCAGTATTTT.

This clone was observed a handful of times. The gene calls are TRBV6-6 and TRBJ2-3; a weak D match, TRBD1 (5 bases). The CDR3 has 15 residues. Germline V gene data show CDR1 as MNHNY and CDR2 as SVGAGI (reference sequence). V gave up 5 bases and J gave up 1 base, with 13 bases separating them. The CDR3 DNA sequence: TGTGCCAGCAGTCCCCAGGGATGGGGCACAGATACGCAGTATTTT. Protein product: CASSPQGWGTDTQYF.

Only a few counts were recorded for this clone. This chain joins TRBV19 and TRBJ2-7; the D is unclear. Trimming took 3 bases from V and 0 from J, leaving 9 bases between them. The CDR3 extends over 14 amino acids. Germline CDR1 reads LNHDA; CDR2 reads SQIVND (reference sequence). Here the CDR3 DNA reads TGTGCCAGTAGTATGGGCATTGTCTCCTACGAGCAGTACTTC. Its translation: CASSMGIVSYEQYF. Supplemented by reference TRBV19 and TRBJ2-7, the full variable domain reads DGGITQSPKYLFRKEGQNVTLSCEQNLNHDAMYWYRQDPGQGLRLIYYSQIVNDFQKGDIAEGYSVSREKKESFPLTVTSAQKNPTAFYLCASSMGIVSYEQYFGPGTRLTVT.

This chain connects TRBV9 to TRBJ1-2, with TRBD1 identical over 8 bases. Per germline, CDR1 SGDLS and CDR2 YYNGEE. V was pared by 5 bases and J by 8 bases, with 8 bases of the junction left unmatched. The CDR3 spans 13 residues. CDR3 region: CASRGSTGVGYTF. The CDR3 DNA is TGTGCCAGCAGGGGATCGACAGGGGTAGGCTACACCTTC.

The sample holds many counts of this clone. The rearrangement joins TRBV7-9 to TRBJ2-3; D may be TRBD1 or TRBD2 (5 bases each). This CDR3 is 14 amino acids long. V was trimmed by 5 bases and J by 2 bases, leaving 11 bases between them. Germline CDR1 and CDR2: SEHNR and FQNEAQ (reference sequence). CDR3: CASSRDVLTDTQYF. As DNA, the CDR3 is TGTGCCAGCAGCCGGGACGTTCTCACAGATACGCAGTATTTT.

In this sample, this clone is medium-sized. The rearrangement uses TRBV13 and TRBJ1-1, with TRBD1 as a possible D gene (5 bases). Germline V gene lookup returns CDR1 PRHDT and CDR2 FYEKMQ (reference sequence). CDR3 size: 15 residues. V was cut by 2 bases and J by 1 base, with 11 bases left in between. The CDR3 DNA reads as TGTGCCAGCAGCTTACGTCCAGGGACGAACACTGAAGCTTTCTTT. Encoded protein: CASSLRPGTNTEAFF.

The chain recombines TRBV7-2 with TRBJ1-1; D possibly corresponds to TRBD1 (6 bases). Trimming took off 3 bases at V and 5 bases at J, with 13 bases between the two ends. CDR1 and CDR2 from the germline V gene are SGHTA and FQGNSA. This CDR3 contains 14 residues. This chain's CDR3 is CASSFGQIGTEAFF. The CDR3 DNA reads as TGTGCCAGCAGCTTCGGACAGATAGGGACTGAAGCTTTCTTT.

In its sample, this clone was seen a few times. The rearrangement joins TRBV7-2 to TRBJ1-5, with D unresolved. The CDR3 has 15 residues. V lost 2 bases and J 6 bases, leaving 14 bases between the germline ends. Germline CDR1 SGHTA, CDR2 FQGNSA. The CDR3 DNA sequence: TGTGCCAGCAGCTTATCGGGTCAAGGGAGTCAGCCCCAGCATTTT. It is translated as CASSLSGQGSQPQHF.

The CDR3 reads CASSLDGETQYF. CDR3 DNA sequence: TGTGCCAGCAGCTTAGACGGGGAGACCCAGTACTTC. The rearrangement uses TRBV7-2 and TRBJ2-5; no clear D. V dropped 1 base and J dropped 5 bases, with 5 bases sitting between them. This CDR3 comprises 12 residues. Germline-derived CDR1 and CDR2 are SGHTA and FQGNSA.

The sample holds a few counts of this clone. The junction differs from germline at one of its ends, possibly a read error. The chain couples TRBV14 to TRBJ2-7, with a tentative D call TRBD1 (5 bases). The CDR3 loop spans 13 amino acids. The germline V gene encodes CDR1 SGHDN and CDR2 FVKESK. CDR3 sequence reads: CASSQAARDLVNF. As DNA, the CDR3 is TGTGCCAGCAGCCAAGCGGCCAGGGATCTGGTTAACTTC. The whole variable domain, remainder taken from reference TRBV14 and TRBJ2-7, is EAGVTQFPSHSVIEKGQTVTLRCDPISGHDNLYWYRRVMGKEIKFLLHFVKESKQDESGMPNNRFLAERTGGTYSTLKVQPAELEDSGVYFCASSQAARDLVNFGPGTRLTVT.

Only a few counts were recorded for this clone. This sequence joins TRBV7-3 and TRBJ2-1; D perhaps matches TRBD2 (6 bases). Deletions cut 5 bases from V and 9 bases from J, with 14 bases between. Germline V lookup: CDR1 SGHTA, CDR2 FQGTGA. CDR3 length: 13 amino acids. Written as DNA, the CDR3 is TGTGCCAGCAGCCAAACTAGCAAGGGTGAGCAGTTCTTC. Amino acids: CASSQTSKGEQFF.

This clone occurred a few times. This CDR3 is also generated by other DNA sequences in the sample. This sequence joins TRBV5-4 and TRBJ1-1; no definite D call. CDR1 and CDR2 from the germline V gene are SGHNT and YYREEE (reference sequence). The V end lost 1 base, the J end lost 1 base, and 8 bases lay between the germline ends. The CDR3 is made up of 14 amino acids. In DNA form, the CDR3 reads TGTGCCAGCAGCTTGAAGGCAGGGAACACTGAAGCTTTCTTT. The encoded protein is CASSLKAGNTEAFF. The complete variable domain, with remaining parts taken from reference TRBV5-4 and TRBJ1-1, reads ETGVTQSPTHLIKTRGQQVTLRCSSQSGHNTVSWYQQALGQGPQFIFQYYREEENGRGNFPPRFSGLQFPNYSSELNVNALELDDSALYLCASSLKAGNTEAFFGQGTRLTVV.